What follows are 25 T cell receptor beta chains derived from one specimen sequenced in a study of blood T cell repertoires in COVID-19. Some clones are missing from TCRdb's copy, which holds only in-frame ones; the method was immunoSEQ multiplex PCR. This repertoire shows 68,000 or so clones, 80% to 90% found once; its top ten account for roughly 6.5%. Sequencing was carried out using peripheral blood. The origin of the receptors is a man in his fifties or sixties with active COVID-19.

This clone came up once. V and J are TRBV18 and TRBJ2-5; D may be TRBD1 (5 bases). This CDR3 comprises 13 residues. Trimming took 8 bases from V and 4 from J, leaving 14 bases between them. CDR1 is KGHSH, CDR2 LQKENI, per germline. The CDR3: CASAQDIAETQYF. The CDR3 DNA sequence: TGTGCCAGCGCACAGGACATTGCAGAGACCCAGTACTTC.

The J gene is TRBJ2-5, the V gene TRBV6-2 or TRBV6-3; 11 bases match TRBD2. The CDR3 covers 18 residues. CDR1 MNHEY and CDR2 SVGEGT come from the germline V gene. After removal of 6 bases from V and 7 bases from J, the junction contained 19 bases not matched to a gene. The CDR3, as DNA: TGTGCCAGCAGCGACGGCTCCCTAGCGGGAGGCGCCATGGGGACCCAGTACTTC. The encoded protein is CASSDGSLAGGAMGTQYF.

V and J are TRBV2 and TRBJ2-7; TRBD2 matches 8 bases. CDR3 length: 14 residues. Trimming removed 5 bases from V and 0 bases from J; junction bases left unmatched: 3. Germline loops: CDR1 SNHLY, CDR2 FYNNEI. DNA for the CDR3: TGTGCCAGCAGTCGACTAGCGCTCTCCTACGAGCAGTACTTC. Translated, it gives CASSRLALSYEQYF.

Only one count was recorded for this clone. The V gene is TRBV7-8, the J gene TRBJ2-5; D is perhaps TRBD2 (7 bases). Germline CDR1 reads SGHVS; CDR2 reads FQNEAQ. With 4 bases removed from V and 4 bases from J, the gap between germline ends came to 25 bases. The CDR3 is 18 amino acids. This CDR3 is CASSSIHGSGGAGETQYF. CDR3 in DNA: TGTGCCAGCAGCTCGATTCACGGTAGTGGGGGGGCCGGAGAGACCCAGTACTTC.

Only a few counts were recorded for this clone. V and J are TRBV19 and TRBJ1-1; TRBD1 matches 7 bases. Germline lookup yields CDR1 LNHDA and CDR2 SQIVND (reference sequence). The CDR3 totals 16 residues. Unmatched junction bases numbered 10, after V lost 6 bases and J lost 0 bases. As DNA, the CDR3 is TGTGCCAGTAGCCCTCAGACAGGGCGGTTGAACACTGAAGCTTTCTTT. This gives the protein CASSPQTGRLNTEAFF.

The chain combines TRBV28 with TRBJ1-2; D ambiguous. The CDR3 runs to 15 residues. Germline values: CDR1 MDHEN, CDR2 SYDVKM. Trimming removed 6 bases from V and 5 bases from J, with 19 bases in between. CDR3 bases: TGTGCCAGCAGCCTAAGAGGTCAGCCCCGGTATGGCTACACCTTC. It is translated as CASSLRGQPRYGYTF.

The V call is TRBV7-3, the J call TRBJ2-7; 9 bases line up with TRBD1. Germline V gives CDR1 SGHTA, CDR2 FQGTGA. V lost 5 bases, J lost 3 bases, and 8 bases stayed unmatched. This CDR3 spans 15 amino acids. As DNA, the CDR3 is TGTGCCAGCAGCAGGACCGGGACAGGGCTCTACGAGCAGTACTTC. Translating it yields CASSRTGTGLYEQYF.

The chain uses TRBV9 and TRBJ1-1, with TRBD1 identical over 7 bases. The junction had 6 bases not matched to a gene; V was cut back by 3 bases and J by 4 bases. The CDR3 sequence is 14 residues long. In germline, CDR1 is SGDLS, CDR2 YYNGEE. The CDR3 is CASSERHRGTEAFF. The DNA for the CDR3 is TGTGCCAGCAGCGAGAGACACAGGGGCACTGAAGCTTTCTTT.

The chain employs TRBV6-5 and TRBJ1-1; D not certain. Germline values: CDR1 MNHEY, CDR2 SVGAGI. Trimming stripped 7 bases from V and 5 bases from J, with 17 bases between. The CDR3 spans 14 residues. Here the CDR3 reads CASKGAGEGTEAFF. DNA for the CDR3: TGTGCCAGCAAAGGTGCGGGAGAGGGTACTGAAGCTTTCTTT.

The gene calls are TRBV12-3 or TRBV12-4 and TRBJ2-3, with a possible D match to TRBD1 (5 bases). Trimming left V 6 bases short and J 3 bases short, with 10 bases between. This CDR3 is 13 amino acids long. The CDR3 nucleotides are TGTGCCAGCAGCACCCAGGGTACAGATACGCAGTATTTT. Translating gives CASSTQGTDTQYF.

This sequence joins TRBV7-9 and TRBJ2-7; 10 nucleotides agree with TRBD2. The length of the CDR3 is 15 residues. V was clipped by 2 bases and J by 3 bases; unmatched bases: 4. Germline-derived CDR1 and CDR2 are SEHNR and FQNEAQ (reference sequence). The CDR3 protein is CASSLPSGGIYEQYF. CDR3 bases: TGTGCCAGCAGCTTACCTAGCGGGGGCATCTACGAGCAGTACTTC.

The chain is built from TRBV24-1 and TRBJ2-7; 14 bases line up with TRBD2. Trimming at V came to 4 bases and at J to 4 bases, leaving 8 bases not matched to a gene. Germline loops: CDR1 KGHDR, CDR2 SFDVKD. The CDR3 loop spans 17 amino acids. CDR3 DNA: TGTGCCACCAGTGACTCGACTAGCGGGAGGGGAGGGTACGAGCAGTACTTC. It codes for CATSDSTSGRGGYEQYF.

The chain couples TRBV4-3 to TRBJ1-1; 8 positions agree with TRBD1. The CDR3 totals 13 residues. The junction had 2 bases not matched to a gene; V was cut back by 0 bases and J by 8 bases. Germline-derived CDR1 and CDR2 are LGHNA and YSLEER. The CDR3 spells CASSQDRGLEAFF. CDR3 DNA sequence: TGCGCCAGCAGCCAAGACAGGGGGCTCGAAGCTTTCTTT.

The chain couples TRBV7-7 to TRBJ2-1; TRBD2 aligns across 9 bases. Germline V gene data show CDR1 as SSHAT and CDR2 as FNYEAQ (reference sequence). V lost 1 base to trimming and J lost 10 bases; unmatched junction nucleotides: 8. The CDR3 has 15 amino acids. In nucleotides, the CDR3 is TGTGCCAGCAGCTTAGAACTAGCGGGTACCCAGGAGCAGTTCTTC. Translated, it gives CASSLELAGTQEQFF.

The chain uses TRBV28 and TRBJ1-2, with D perhaps matching TRBD1 (5 bases). The V gene's germline CDR1 is MDHEN and CDR2 SYDVKM. V shed 3 bases and J shed 5 bases, with 10 bases lying between them. This CDR3 region has 13 residues. DNA of the CDR3: TGTGCCAGCAGTTTCGACAGCCTATATGGCTACACCTTC. Protein sequence: CASSFDSLYGYTF.

The chain has TRBV6-1 and TRBJ2-5, with no clear D. The germline gives CDR1 MNHNS, CDR2 SASEGT. V dropped 2 bases and J dropped 2 bases, with 15 bases sitting between them. The length of the CDR3 is 16 residues. The DNA of the CDR3 is TGTGCCAGCAGTGAATACGGTCAGGTCTTACAAGAGACCCAGTACTTC. The encoded protein is CASSEYGQVLQETQYF.

The V gene is TRBV28, the J gene TRBJ2-5, with 9 bases that match TRBD2. CDR3 length: 15 residues. CDR1 and CDR2 from the germline V gene are MDHEN and SYDVKM. Unmatched junction bases numbered 9, after V lost 6 bases and J lost 4 bases. The CDR3 region has the DNA TGTGCCAGCAGCGTGAGAGCGGGAGGCGTAGAGACCCAGTACTTC. As protein: CASSVRAGGVETQYF.

The rearrangement uses TRBV30 and TRBJ1-4; D unclear. This CDR3 comprises 15 residues. Germline loops: CDR1 GTSNPN, CDR2 SVGIG (reference sequence). Trimming took off 2 bases at V and 0 bases at J, with 10 bases between the two ends. CDR3 amino acids: CAWSPSVSTNEKLFF. CDR3 coding DNA: TGTGCCTGGAGTCCTTCGGTCTCAACTAATGAAAAACTGTTTTTT.

The chain is built from TRBV25-1 and TRBJ2-2, with 8 bases aligning to TRBD1. The CDR3 consists of 13 residues. The ends lost 6 bases at V and 7 bases at J; junction bases unmatched: 4. In germline, CDR1 is MGHDK, CDR2 SYGVNS. The CDR3 bases are TGTGCCAGCAGAAACAGGGGGTACGGGGAGCTGTTTTTT. This gives the protein CASRNRGYGELFF.

V gene TRBV11-2 combines with J gene TRBJ2-1; a possible D gene is TRBD2 (7 bases). Trimming removed 4 bases from V and 6 bases from J, with 16 bases in between. In germline, CDR1 is SGHAT, CDR2 FQNNGV. The CDR3 extends over 15 amino acids. In DNA, the CDR3 is TGTGCCAGCAGCTCAATGGGGGGGGCTGGCAATGAGCAGTTCTTC. Residues: CASSSMGGAGNEQFF.

V is TRBV4-1 and J is TRBJ1-6, with 10 bases aligning to TRBD1. The V and J ends lost 0 bases and 11 bases, in that order; junction bases with no gene match: 13. Germline CDR1 is MGHRA and CDR2 is YSYEKL. CDR3 length: 18 amino acids. The CDR3 region is CASSQDPLGGGQGTPLHF. CDR3 bases: TGCGCCAGCAGCCAAGATCCCCTAGGAGGGGGACAGGGGACACCCCTCCACTTT.

This chain joins TRBV19 and TRBJ1-5; no reliable D call. This CDR3 is built from 13 residues. Germline-derived CDR1 and CDR2 are LNHDA and SQIVND (reference sequence). Trimming left V 1 base short and J 5 bases short, with 6 bases between. Here the CDR3 DNA reads TGTGCCAGTAGTATAGTTGAGGATCAGCCCCAGCATTTT. It codes for CASSIVEDQPQHF.

The chain links TRBV5-1 to TRBJ2-2; a possible D gene is TRBD1 (6 bases). This CDR3 comprises 13 residues. Germline CDR1 reads SGHRS; CDR2 reads YFSETQ. With 3 bases removed from V and 6 bases from J, the gap between germline ends came to 9 bases. CDR3 coding DNA: TGCGCCAGCAGCTCCGACAGGCCCGGGGAGCTGTTTTTT. Translated, it gives CASSSDRPGELFF.

The chain is built from TRBV4-1 and TRBJ2-1; 9 bases align to TRBD1. This CDR3 region has 17 residues. V was pared by 4 bases and J by 4 bases, with 11 bases of the junction left unmatched. CDR1 and CDR2 (germline): MGHRA, YSYEKL. Here the CDR3 reads CASSLRETGGWYNEQFF. The DNA for the CDR3 is TGCGCCAGCAGCCTACGGGAAACAGGGGGCTGGTACAATGAGCAGTTCTTC.

The J gene is TRBJ1-1, the V gene TRBV2, with D perhaps TRBD1 (5 bases). This CDR3 spans 14 amino acids. The ends were cut back, 3 bases at V and 1 base at J, with 9 bases in the middle. Germline CDR1 reads SNHLY; CDR2 reads FYNNEI. The CDR3 nucleotides read TGTGCCAGCAGTGAGTATACAGGGAACACTGAAGCTTTCTTT. Residues: CASSEYTGNTEAFF. Full variable domain (remainder filled in from reference TRBV2 and TRBJ1-1): EPEVTQTPSHQVTQMGQEVILRCVPISNHLYFYWYRQILGQKVEFLVSFYNNEISEKSEIFDDQFSVERPDGSNFTLKIRSTKLEDSAMYFCASSEYTGNTEAFFGQGTRLTVV.